A selection of T cell receptor beta chains follows, all from one sample in a study of cytomegalovirus exposure and HLA in healthy donors. Assay used: immunoSEQ multiplex PCR; TCRdb lists only in-frame clones, some missing. This sample contains approximately 110,000 clones. Material: PBMCs. The receptor source for this set is a man aged 18 to 30 in good health and CMV-seronegative. The CDR3 runs from the conserved cysteine through the conserved F or W. D genes are given only for firm matches.

D: -; J: TRBJ2-7; V: TRBV5-8; DNA: TGTGCCAGCAGAACATTTGGGCAGACCTACGAGCAGTACTTC; CDR3: CASRTFGQTYEQYF
D: -; J: TRBJ1-1; V: TRBV5-6; DNA: TGTGCCAGCAGCTTGGGTCCGGGAAGGAGGTCGGATGAAGCTTTCTTT; CDR3: CASSLGPGRRSDEAFF
D: -; J: TRBJ2-7; V: TRBV13; DNA: TGTGCCAGCAGCTTAGACAGATTCTACGAGCAGTACTTC; CDR3: CASSLDRFYEQYF
D: TRBD1; J: TRBJ2-7; V: TRBV6-5; DNA: TGTGCCAGCAGCTCGACCGGGACAGGGGCAAGAGAGCAGTACTTC; CDR3: CASSSTGTGAREQYF
D: -; J: TRBJ2-5; V: TRBV21-1; DNA: TGTGCCAGCGACTTACAGGGGGCTAGGGAGACCCAGTACTTC; CDR3: CASDLQGARETQYF
D: -; J: TRBJ2-1; V: TRBV7-9; DNA: TGTGCCAGCAGCGGGGGGACCAATGAGCAGTTCTTC; CDR3: CASSGGTNEQFF
D: -; J: TRBJ2-7; V: TRBV11-2; DNA: TGTGCCACTCGAAACGGGAAAGGGGGAAGCTCCTACGAGCAGTACTTC; CDR3: CATRNGKGGSSYEQYF
D: -; J: TRBJ2-2; V: TRBV6-5; DNA: TGTGCCAGCAGGACCTCGGGACAAAACACCGGGGAGCTGTTTTTT; CDR3: CASRTSGQNTGELFF
D: -; J: TRBJ1-1; V: TRBV29-1; DNA: TGCAGCGTGGACGACAGAAGCACTGAAGCTTTCTTT; CDR3: CSVDDRSTEAFF
D: -; J: TRBJ1-5; V: TRBV2; DNA: TGTGCCAGCAGTGCGGGGGACGGCAATCAGCCCCAGCATTTT; CDR3: CASSAGDGNQPQHF
D: -; J: TRBJ1-4; V: TRBV10-1; DNA: TGCGCCAGCAGTGAGTCGTCCGCAACTAATGAAAAACTGTTTTTT; CDR3: CASSESSATNEKLFF
D: -; J: TRBJ2-7; V: TRBV6-5; DNA: TGTGCCAGCAGTTACTCGCCGGCCGGGGGTCTCTACGAGCAGTACTTC; CDR3: CASSYSPAGGLYEQYF
D: -; J: TRBJ2-2; V: TRBV19; DNA: TGTGCCAGTAGTCCAAAAGCGCACGCCGGGGAGCTGTTTTTT; CDR3: CASSPKAHAGELFF
D: -; J: TRBJ2-2; V: TRBV25-1; DNA: TGTGCCAGCAGTGATTTCGCCCTTAGGGGTACCGGGGAGCTGTTTTTT; CDR3: CASSDFALRGTGELFF
D: -; J: TRBJ1-6; V: TRBV27; DNA: TGTGCCAGCAGTCCTAGGGGTGCACCCCTCCACTTT; CDR3: CASSPRGAPLHF
D: TRBD2; J: TRBJ2-1; V: TRBV5-1; DNA: TGCGCCAGCAGCCCGCCGGGACTAGCGGGAGCGGGCACAAGGCTAGGTGAGCAGTTCTTC; CDR3: CASSPPGLAGAGTRLGEQFF
D: TRBD1; J: TRBJ2-7; V: TRBV5-1; DNA: TGCGCCAGCAGCTTGAGGGGGCAATCCTACGAGCAGTACTTC; CDR3: CASSLRGQSYEQYF
D: TRBD1; J: TRBJ2-7; V: TRBV11-2; DNA: TGTGCCAGCAGCTTAACATGGTCGGGGACAGGGAAAAACGAGCAGTACTTC; CDR3: CASSLTWSGTGKNEQYF
D: -; J: TRBJ1-6; V: TRBV11-2; DNA: TGTGCCAGCAGCTTACTTCTCGGAGATTCACCCCTCCACTTT; CDR3: CASSLLLGDSPLHF
D: -; J: TRBJ2-5; V: TRBV6-5; DNA: TGTGCCAGCAGTTTAAACGGAGGGGAGACCCAGTACTTC; CDR3: CASSLNGGETQYF
D: -; J: TRBJ1-4; V: TRBV30; DNA: TGTGCCTGGAGTCCCAGGGGTGAAAAACTGTTTTTT; CDR3: CAWSPRGEKLFF
D: TRBD2; J: TRBJ2-7; V: TRBV11-2; DNA: TGTGCCAGCAGCCTCCTCAGACTAGCGGAGTCCTACGAGCAGTACTTC; CDR3: CASSLLRLAESYEQYF
D: TRBD1; J: TRBJ1-4; V: TRBV5-1; DNA: TGCGCCAGCAGCCTTGCTGCCGGGACAGGGGGTCGAAAACTGTTTTTT; CDR3: CASSLAAGTGGRKLFF
D: TRBD1; J: TRBJ2-4; V: TRBV7-9; DNA: TGTGCCAGCAGCCAAGGGGGCGCATGGGAAAACATTCAGTACTTC; CDR3: CASSQGGAWENIQYF
D: -; J: TRBJ2-5; V: TRBV7-8; DNA: TGTGCCAGCAGCCCCCCTGACCGTCGGGGGGAGACCCAGTACTTC; CDR3: CASSPPDRRGETQYF
D: TRBD2; J: TRBJ2-7; V: TRBV9; DNA: TGTGCCAGCAGCGCCGGGACTAGCTTCGACGAGCAGTACTTC; CDR3: CASSAGTSFDEQYF
D: TRBD2; J: TRBJ2-1; V: TRBV18; DNA: TGTGCCAGCTCACCCCTAGCGGGAGTAGATAGTGAGCAGTTCTTC; CDR3: CASSPLAGVDSEQFF
D: TRBD2; J: TRBJ2-1; V: TRBV5-1; DNA: TGCGCCAGCAGCTTGGAACTAGCGGGATGGAATGAGCAGTTCTTC; CDR3: CASSLELAGWNEQFF
D: TRBD2; J: TRBJ2-1; V: TRBV19; DNA: TGTGCCAGTAGTATGGCGCGGGAGTCCAATGAGCAGTTCTTC; CDR3: CASSMARESNEQFF
D: TRBD1; J: TRBJ1-1; V: TRBV5-8; DNA: TGTGCCAGCAGCTCCCTAAGGACAGGGGGAGCTTTCTTT; CDR3: CASSSLRTGGAFF
D: -; J: TRBJ1-1; V: TRBV7-9; DNA: TGTGCCAGCAGCTTAGGGGCCCTAGGGGCGAGTATGAACACTGAAGCTTTCTTT; CDR3: CASSLGALGASMNTEAFF
D: TRBD1; J: TRBJ1-3; V: TRBV6-6; DNA: TGTGCCAGCAGAAGTGGGACAGGGGACGGAAACACCATGTATTTT; CDR3: CASRSGTGDGNTMYF
D: TRBD1; J: TRBJ1-3; V: TRBV9; DNA: TGTGCCAGCAGCCCCCGGTTTGACAGGGTAACTGGAAACACCATATATTTT; CDR3: CASSPRFDRVTGNTIYF
D: TRBD1; J: TRBJ2-7; V: TRBV6-1; DNA: TGTGCCAGTCACAGGGGTATTACCTACGAGCAGTACTTC; CDR3: CASHRGITYEQYF
D: -; J: TRBJ1-1; V: TRBV19; DNA: TGTGCCAGTAGTCCCGGGGGTGGTATGAACACTGAAGCTTTCTTT; CDR3: CASSPGGGMNTEAFF
D: TRBD1; J: TRBJ1-2; V: TRBV27; DNA: TGTGCCAGCAGTTTAGATGCAGGGGGCTATGGCTACACCTTC; CDR3: CASSLDAGGYGYTF